The entry below gives a single TCR beta chain sequence along with its context. Its antigen remains unknown. The V gene end was trimmed by 4 bases and the J gene end by 0 bases; junction bases not matched to a gene: 6. CDR3 size: 16 residues. CDR1 is MGHRA, CDR2 YSYEKL, per germline. This sample is part of a study of T cell responses to AZD1222 COVID-19 vaccine. The table came from immunoSEQ multiplex PCR; TCRdb's copy has only in-frame clones and leaves some out. In the table there are about 140,000 clones, around 90% of which are singletons. Study findings and constraints: Mapped onto spike, vaccine-associated CD4 TCRs spanned it and were dominant at 160-218 and 743-854. AZD1222 recipients seropositive at baseline numbered only five or six. Donors were mostly white British, more females; clonal diversity possibly underestimated.

This clonotype was sampled from an adult who received the AZD1222 COVID-19 vaccine. Material: peripheral blood, obtained 28 days after the second AZD1222 dose. The rearrangement links TRBV4-1 to TRBJ2-7, with 10 bases aligning to TRBD2. The CDR3 region is CASSLQPSGSSYEQYF. The CDR3 nucleotides are TGCGCCAGCAGCCTACAGCCTAGCGGGAGCTCCTACGAGCAGTACTTC.